Listed here are 32 T cell receptor beta chains from one sample, sequenced in a study of radiotherapy plus CTLA-4 blockade in lung cancer. The data were produced by immunoSEQ multiplex PCR, yet TCRdb's version contains in-frame clones alone and is incomplete. The data hold roughly 48,000 clones, with 80% to 85% observed a single time. The sample here was peripheral blood, taken from a patient treated with radiotherapy plus ipilimumab. Receptor source: a human donor with non-small cell lung cancer who had stable disease on radiotherapy plus ipilimumab.

The chain joins TRBV6-5 to TRBJ2-3, with 9 bases lining up with TRBD1. The germline CDR1 and CDR2 sequences are MNHEY and SVGAGI. The CDR3 spans 14 residues. J lost 4 bases, V lost 6 bases, and 5 bases had no gene match. The CDR3: CASSLDRGADTQYF. CDR3 in DNA: TGTGCCAGCAGCCTCGACAGGGGGGCAGATACGCAGTATTTT.

This clone was detected once. This chain connects TRBV4-3 to TRBJ1-5; a possible D gene is TRBD1 (5 bases). CDR1 is LGHNA, CDR2 YSLEER, per germline. This CDR3 is built from 13 residues. The V end was cut by 1 base, the J end by 6 bases, with 7 bases between. CDR3 protein: CASSQAGFQPQHF. CDR3 in DNA: TGCGCCAGCAGCCAAGCAGGGTTTCAGCCCCAGCATTTT.

The V and J genes are TRBV5-1 and TRBJ1-1; 9 bases are shared with TRBD1. V dropped 4 bases and J dropped 2; count of bases not matched to a gene: 6. This CDR3 region has 15 residues. Looked up from germline, CDR1 is SGHRS and CDR2 is YFSETQ. Written as DNA, the CDR3 is TGCGCCAGCAGCGTCATGACAGGGGGAAACACTGAAGCTTTCTTT. Protein product: CASSVMTGGNTEAFF.

The chain carries TRBV7-9 and TRBJ1-2; tentatively, D is TRBD1 (6 bases). Germline V gives CDR1 SEHNR, CDR2 FQNEAQ (reference sequence). V gave up 4 bases and J gave up 8 bases, with 14 bases separating them. The CDR3 is 13 amino acids. CDR3 in amino acids: CASSSDSRDGYTF. The CDR3 nucleotides are TGTGCCAGCAGCTCGGACAGTAGAGACGGCTACACCTTC.

The chain recombines TRBV27 with TRBJ2-7, with TRBD2 matching over 7 bases. Germline V gives CDR1 MNHEY, CDR2 SMNVEV (reference sequence). Unmatched junction bases numbered 6, after V lost 0 bases and J lost 4 bases. The CDR3 totals 15 residues. In DNA, the CDR3 is TGTGCCAGCAGTTTATCCCTAGCGGTTACTTACGAGCAGTACTTC. Its protein is CASSLSLAVTYEQYF.

This clone has just one count. The chain links TRBV15 to TRBJ2-7; 8 bases match TRBD2. Trimming took 1 base from V and 4 from J; bases not matched to a gene: 12. The CDR3 totals 17 residues. CDR1 and CDR2 from the germline V gene are LNHNV and YYDKDF (reference sequence). The CDR3, as DNA: TGTGCCACCAGCAGAGGACTTTTGGCGGGAGGTATGTACGAGCAGTACTTC. It codes for CATSRGLLAGGMYEQYF.

This clone came up a few times. The chain combines TRBV28 with TRBJ2-3; 9 nucleotides align to TRBD2. The CDR3 sequence is 14 residues long. J lost 1 base, V lost 6 bases, and 2 bases had no gene match. Germline V CDR1 and CDR2: MDHEN, SYDVKM. CDR3 coding DNA: TGTGCCAGCAGGCGGGGGGGCCGCACAGATACGCAGTATTTT. Translated, it gives CASRRGGRTDTQYF.

The chain combines TRBV13 with TRBJ1-4; 9 positions agree with TRBD1. The CDR3 runs 14 residues. CDR1 is PRHDT and CDR2 is FYEKMQ in the germline V gene (reference sequence). V trimming: 5 bases; J trimming: 7 bases; junction bases outside the gene matches: 5. DNA for the CDR3: TGTGCCAGCAGCCGACGACAGGGGGGTGAAAAACTGTTTTTT. Residues: CASSRRQGGEKLFF.

This chain links TRBV19 with TRBJ2-7, with TRBD1 as a possible D gene (5 bases). Germline CDR1 and CDR2: LNHDA and SQIVND (reference sequence). The CDR3 length is 14 residues. Between the trimmed V and J ends, which lost 1 base and 2 bases, there was a span of 9 bases. CDR3 nucleotides: TGTGCCAGTAGTATAGGACAGAGTACCTACGAGCAGTACTTC. Its protein product is CASSIGQSTYEQYF.

This rearrangement joins TRBV2 to TRBJ2-7, with a possible D match to TRBD2 (7 bases). V dropped 3 bases and J dropped 2 bases, with 17 bases sitting between them. This CDR3 contains 16 residues. Germline V gene lookup returns CDR1 SNHLY and CDR2 FYNNEI. CDR3 sequence (DNA): TGTGCCAGCAGTGAGTCGGGGGGACATATCACCTACGAGCAGTACTTC. Translating gives CASSESGGHITYEQYF.

The sample holds one count of this clone. J is TRBJ2-2 and V is TRBV28; TRBD2 might be the D (5 bases). Germline V lookup: CDR1 MDHEN, CDR2 SYDVKM. This CDR3 has 15 residues. Trimming removed 5 bases at V and 2 bases at J, with 12 bases between. The CDR3: CASSDRRLNTGELFF. The CDR3 DNA reads as TGTGCCAGCAGTGACCGGAGGCTCAACACCGGGGAGCTGTTTTTT. The full variable domain, with the rest looked up from reference TRBV28 and TRBJ2-2, is DVKVTQSSRYLVKRTGEKVFLECVQDMDHENMFWYRQDPGLGLRLIYFSYDVKMKEKGDIPEGYSVSREKKERFSLILESASTNQTSMYLCASSDRRLNTGELFFGEGSRLTVL.

The chain employs TRBV28 and TRBJ2-7; TRBD1 matches at 7 bases. J lost 12 bases, V lost 1 base, and 12 bases had no gene match. The CDR3 runs 14 residues. Germline V gives CDR1 MDHEN, CDR2 SYDVKM. The CDR3 loop reads CASSLSGGARGRYF. For the CDR3, the DNA is TGTGCCAGCAGTTTATCAGGGGGTGCGAGGGGCCGGTACTTC.

The chain joins TRBV2 to TRBJ2-3; no clear D gene. Trimming removed 8 bases from V and 3 bases from J, with 9 bases in between. Germline assignment: CDR1 SNHLY and CDR2 FYNNEI. CDR3 length: 12 amino acids. Written as DNA, the CDR3 is TGTGCCAGCCTGTCTAGTACAGATACGCAGTATTTT. It is translated as CASLSSTDTQYF.

The sample holds a few counts of this clone. The CDR3 protein is CASSVRTGKGYTF. CDR3 nucleotides: TGTGCCAGCAGCGTGAGGACAGGGAAGGGCTACACCTTC. This rearrangement joins TRBV7-8 to TRBJ1-2; 8 bases map to TRBD1. Germline assignment: CDR1 SGHVS and CDR2 FQNEAQ. J gave up 8 bases and V 5 bases, and 7 bases lay outside the gene matches. This CDR3 is built from 13 residues.

This clone was seen only a few times. The rearrangement uses TRBV21-1 and TRBJ2-1; TRBD2 reflects the table's D call only, with no check against the DNA. TRBV21-1 is an annotated pseudogene. This CDR3 has 17 amino acids. CDR3 sequence: CASSKVGCKGEAPEQFF. As DNA, the CDR3 is TGTGCCAGCAGCAAAGTGGGGTGTAAAGGGGAGGCTCCTGAGCAGTTCTTC.

By sample share, this clone is medium-sized (0.01 to 0.1%). The chain links TRBV11-2 to TRBJ1-2; 8 bases map to TRBD1. The CDR3 extends over 13 amino acids. Unmatched junction bases numbered 7, after V lost 5 bases and J lost 8 bases. Germline V gene lookup returns CDR1 SGHAT and CDR2 FQNNGV. CDR3 coding DNA: TGTGCCAGCAGCCCCCAGGGGGCGGTGGGCTACACCTTC. Amino acids: CASSPQGAVGYTF. The full variable domain, its missing parts supplied by reference TRBV11-2 and TRBJ1-2, is EAGVAQSPRYKIIEKRQSVAFWCNPISGHATLYWYQQILGQGPKLLIQFQNNGVVDDSQLPKDRFSAERLKGVDSTLKIQPAKLEDSAVYLCASSPQGAVGYTFGSGTRLTVV.

This clone was observed a few times. V and J are TRBV9 and TRBJ2-1; D might be TRBD1 (5 bases). The germline V gene encodes CDR1 SGDLS and CDR2 YYNGEE. Between the trimmed V and J ends, which lost 0 bases and 7 bases, there was a span of 14 bases. There are 15 residues in the CDR3. The chain's CDR3 is CASSVGQGRMNEQFF. CDR3 nucleotides: TGTGCCAGCAGCGTAGGGCAGGGTAGGATGAATGAGCAGTTCTTC.

J is TRBJ2-7 and V is TRBV28, with TRBD2 matching over 7 bases. V gave up 2 bases and J gave up 3 bases; unmatched junction bases: 7. The V gene's germline CDR1 is MDHEN and CDR2 SYDVKM. The CDR3 contains 15 residues. The DNA for the CDR3 is TGTGCCAGCAGTTTAGGGGGAGGGCGGGGCTACGAGCAGTACTTC. It translates to CASSLGGGRGYEQYF. Together with reference TRBV28 and TRBJ2-7, the CDR3 gives the full variable domain: DVKVTQSSRYLVKRTGEKVFLECVQDMDHENMFWYRQDPGLGLRLIYFSYDVKMKEKGDIPEGYSVSREKKERFSLILESASTNQTSMYLCASSLGGGRGYEQYFGPGTRLTVT.

The V and J genes are TRBV27 and TRBJ2-5; D is unresolved. Trimming removed 2 bases from V and 5 bases from J, with 12 bases in between. Germline V gene lookup returns CDR1 MNHEY and CDR2 SMNVEV (reference sequence). The CDR3 covers 14 residues. CDR3 nucleotides: TGTGCCAGCAGTTTAGATATTAGCTTGGAGACCCAGTACTTC. It yields the protein CASSLDISLETQYF.

The table lists this clone with a few counts. This sequence joins TRBV27 and TRBJ1-1, with D hard to call. V was clipped by 6 bases and J by 0 bases, with 5 bases between them. Germline CDR1 reads MNHEY; CDR2 reads SMNVEV (reference sequence). The CDR3 is 12 amino acids. The CDR3 loop is CASRSMNTEAFF. The CDR3 coding sequence is TGTGCCAGCAGAAGCATGAACACTGAAGCTTTCTTT.

The rearrangement uses TRBV11-2 and TRBJ2-1; 7 bases align to TRBD1. The V gene's germline CDR1 is SGHAT and CDR2 FQNNGV. After removal of 1 base from V and 5 bases from J, the junction contained 5 bases not matched to a gene. CDR3 length: 15 residues. CDR3 sequence: CASSLVGQGDNEQFF. The CDR3 DNA is TGTGCCAGCAGCTTAGTGGGGCAGGGGGACAATGAGCAGTTCTTC.

The J gene is TRBJ2-7, the V gene TRBV18; 8 bases are a match to TRBD1. This CDR3 region has 14 residues. Germline loops: CDR1 KGHSH, CDR2 LQKENI. V dropped 2 bases and J dropped 7; count of bases not matched to a gene: 7. The CDR3 here is CASSPEGQGKEQYF. For the CDR3, the DNA is TGTGCCAGCTCACCAGAAGGACAGGGCAAAGAGCAGTACTTC.

The chain is built from TRBV7-2 and TRBJ2-5; 9 bases line up with TRBD1. The CDR3 extends over 16 amino acids. Germline lookup yields CDR1 SGHTA and CDR2 FQGNSA. V trimming: 3 bases; J trimming: 4 bases; junction bases outside the gene matches: 9. The DNA for the CDR3 is TGTGCCAGCAGCTTGGGGACAGGGCGGGTGGGAGAGACCCAGTACTTC. Translation: CASSLGTGRVGETQYF.

The chain combines TRBV7-8 with TRBJ1-5; 11 bases align to TRBD1. With 1 base clipped from V and 6 bases from J, the junction kept 2 bases outside the gene matches. The CDR3 consists of 15 residues. Germline CDR1 reads SGHVS; CDR2 reads FQNEAQ. The CDR3 sequence is CASSLGTGGVQPQHF. The CDR3, as DNA: TGTGCCAGCAGCTTAGGGACAGGGGGCGTTCAGCCCCAGCATTTT.

The chain combines TRBV30 with TRBJ2-6; 8 bases are a match to TRBD2. V shed 0 bases, J shed 0 bases, and the junction held 4 bases outside the gene matches. This CDR3 spans 17 amino acids. The V gene's germline CDR1 is GTSNPN and CDR2 SVGIG (reference sequence). The CDR3 DNA reads as TGTGCCTGGAGTGTCTTAGCGGGACCCTCTGGGGCCAACGTCCTGACTTTC. It translates to CAWSVLAGPSGANVLTF.

The V call is TRBV7-9, the J call TRBJ2-1; 8 bases line up with TRBD2. Trimming took 6 bases from V and 7 from J; bases not matched to a gene: 8. The CDR3 extends over 14 amino acids. Germline-derived CDR1 and CDR2 are SEHNR and FQNEAQ (reference sequence). The DNA of the CDR3 is TGTGCCAGCAGGAAAGCGGGAGAGGGTAATGAGCAGTTCTTC. Its translation: CASRKAGEGNEQFF. The full variable domain, rest sourced from reference TRBV7-9 and TRBJ2-1, is DTGVSQNPRHKITKRGQNVTFRCDPISEHNRLYWYRQTLGQGPEFLTYFQNEAQLEKSRLLSDRFSAERPKGSFSTLEIQRTEQGDSAMYLCASRKAGEGNEQFFGPGTRLTVL.

The V call is TRBV2, the J call TRBJ1-5, with 10 bases aligning to TRBD1. Per germline, CDR1 SNHLY and CDR2 FYNNEI. The V and J ends lost 3 bases and 2 bases, in that order; junction bases with no gene match: 7. The CDR3 sequence is 17 residues long. This CDR3 is CASSDTTGGGGNQPQHF. In DNA, the CDR3 is TGTGCCAGCAGTGACACGACAGGGGGCGGCGGCAATCAGCCCCAGCATTTT.

The rearrangement links TRBV11-2 to TRBJ2-5; D ambiguous. The V gene lost 4 bases and the J gene lost 2 bases, with 5 bases spanning the gap. Germline loops: CDR1 SGHAT, CDR2 FQNNGV. This CDR3 comprises 12 residues. The CDR3 DNA is TGTGCCAGCAGCTCTATTCAAGAGACCCAGTACTTC. Its translation: CASSSIQETQYF.

CDR3 nucleotide sequence: TGTGCCAGCAGTTCCCACAGGACAGATACGCAGTATTTT. This sequence encodes CASSSHRTDTQYF. The chain recombines TRBV27 with TRBJ2-3; a possible D gene is TRBD1 (5 bases). Germline V lookup: CDR1 MNHEY, CDR2 SMNVEV (reference sequence). The CDR3 has 13 residues. Trimming stripped 4 bases from V and 3 bases from J, with 8 bases between.

The chain couples TRBV7-9 to TRBJ2-2, with D unresolved. Germline assignment: CDR1 SEHNR and CDR2 FQNEAQ (reference sequence). The CDR3 is 13 residues long. V lost 2 bases, J lost 6 bases, and 7 bases lay in between. CDR3: CASSLTLAGELFF. CDR3 bases: TGTGCCAGCAGCTTAACTTTGGCCGGGGAGCTGTTTTTT.

This clone showed up just a few times. The genes are TRBV30 and TRBJ1-1, with unresolved D. The V end lost 8 bases, the J end lost 1 base, and 17 bases lay between the germline ends. CDR1 GTSNPN and CDR2 SVGIG come from the germline V gene (reference sequence). This CDR3 region has 14 residues. The CDR3 DNA is TGTGCCGGCCACGAAATGTGGGCGAACACTGAAGCTTTCTTT. Its translation: CAGHEMWANTEAFF.

This clone has a single count. Here the CDR3 DNA reads TGTGCCAGCAGCTCTGAGGGGGGAGGGGGATACGAGCAGTACTTC. This codes for CASSSEGGGGYEQYF. This chain joins TRBV28 and TRBJ2-7; maybe TRBD2 (7 bases). Trimming left V 6 bases short and J 4 bases short, with 19 bases between. The CDR3 extends over 15 amino acids. In germline, CDR1 is MDHEN, CDR2 SYDVKM.